The source of this TCR beta chain is a study of blood T cells in healthy people across ages. The CDR3 is made up of 18 amino acids. V was clipped by 4 bases and J by 3 bases; unmatched bases: 15. Germline values: CDR1 SGHTA, CDR2 FQGNSA. A second PCR of roughly 7 to 11 cycles used a sample-barcoded 5' primer and a J-beta primer mix. TCRdb recomputed calls from the 5' RACE reads with MiXCR, one row per CDR3 protein. Here the sample spans about 1.7 million distinct CDR3 sequences, roughly 28% being singletons. The rearrangement uses TRBV7-2 and TRBJ2-1; TRBD2 matches 7 bases. What was sequenced was blood. The clonotype originates from a woman in her 30s in good health. The CDR3: CASSSFRGWLADYNEQFF. In DNA form, the CDR3 reads TGTGCCAGCAGCTCCTTCCGGGGGTGGCTAGCGGACTACAATGAGCAGTTCTTC.